What follows describes a single T cell receptor beta chain. Its antigen is still unknown. Trimming pared 1 base from V and 6 bases from J, leaving 5 bases between. Per the germline V gene, CDR1 is SGHDT and CDR2 is YYEEEE. This CDR3 spans 11 amino acids. This sample was taken from a study of shared clonotypes between healthy human individuals. Study-level background: Donors consisted of a couple of women and a few men between 18 and 49.

Study-wide findings and caveats: Among donors, clonotype sharing was expected to be affected by sequencing depth.

The protocol was immunoSEQ multiplex PCR, while the TCRdb copy is restricted to in-frame clones and leaves out a portion. The table includes some 980,000 clones, 60% to 85% detected once. Sequencing used memory CD4+ T cells sorted from blood. Subset reported: CD45RA-negative fraction. This receptor was identified in a man aged 18 to 30 in good health. V is TRBV5-6 and J is TRBJ2-7, with unresolved D. DNA of the CDR3: TGTGCCAGCAGCTTGTGGGGCGAGCAGTACTTC. This encodes CASSLWGEQYF.